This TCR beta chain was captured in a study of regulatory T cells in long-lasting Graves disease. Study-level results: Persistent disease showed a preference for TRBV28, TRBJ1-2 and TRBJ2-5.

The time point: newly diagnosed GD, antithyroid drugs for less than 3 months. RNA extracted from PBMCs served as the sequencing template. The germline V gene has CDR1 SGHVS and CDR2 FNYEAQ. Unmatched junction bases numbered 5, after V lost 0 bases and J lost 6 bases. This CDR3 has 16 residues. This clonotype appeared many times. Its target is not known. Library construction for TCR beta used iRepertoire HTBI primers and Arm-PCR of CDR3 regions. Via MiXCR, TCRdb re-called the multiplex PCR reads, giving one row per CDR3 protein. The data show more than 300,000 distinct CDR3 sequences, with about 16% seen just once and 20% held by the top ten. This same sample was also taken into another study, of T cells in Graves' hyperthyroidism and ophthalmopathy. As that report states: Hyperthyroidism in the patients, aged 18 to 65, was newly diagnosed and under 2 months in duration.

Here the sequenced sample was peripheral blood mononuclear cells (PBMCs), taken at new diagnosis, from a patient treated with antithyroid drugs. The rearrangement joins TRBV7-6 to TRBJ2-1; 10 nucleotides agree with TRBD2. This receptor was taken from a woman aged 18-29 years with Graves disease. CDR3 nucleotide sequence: TGTGCCAGCAGCTTAGCGGTGGCTAGCGGGGGCAATGAGCAGTTCTTC. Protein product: CASSLAVASGGNEQFF.